This T cell receptor (beta chain) was profiled in a study of T cells in Graves' hyperthyroidism and ophthalmopathy. General study results and limits: Most clonotypes expanded in thyroid above 0.001 were likewise present in blood. Onset of ophthalmopathy came a median around 7.1 months after the model predicted it.

In its sample, this clonotype was seen many times. The antigen is not known. Amplification of TCR beta CDR3 regions used RNA as the template. With the HTBI primer set, the TCR CDR3 went through a first round of RT-PCR. A single record per CDR3 protein comes from TCRdb applying MiXCR to the multiplex PCR reads. The sample records a few hundred thousand distinct CDR3 sequences, about 19% being singletons. The CDR3 runs 14 residues. V lost 1 base to trimming and J lost 3 bases, with 10 bases between them. The germline V gene has CDR1 GTSNPN and CDR2 SVGIG (reference sequence). Active moderate-to-severe ophthalmopathy, Clinical Activity Score at least 3, NOSPECS at least 4, under 3 months' duration.

The TCR originated in a man aged 50-59 years with Graves' ophthalmopathy. The sample comprised blood. The chain combines TRBV30 with TRBJ1-5; no clear D. The chain's CDR3 is CAWSGETFNQPQHF. CDR3 sequence (DNA): TGTGCCTGGAGTGGTGAGACATTCAATCAGCCCCAGCATTTT.